This TCR beta chain came from a study of response to subunit inactivated influenza vaccine. This clonotype showed up just a few times. Each CDR3 protein is one row after TCRdb ran MiXCR on the RT-PCR reads. The sample records about 310,000 distinct CDR3 sequences, approximately 21% being singletons. The specimen comprised PBMCs from blood, sampled approximately 20 months after vaccination. The TCR sequence derives from a man in his fifties or sixties who received an inactivated influenza vaccine.

CDR3 residues: CASTDFLTAIYGYTF. For the CDR3, the DNA is TGTGCCAGCACCGACTTTTTGACAGCGATCTATGGCTACACCTTC. The genes are TRBV12-3 or TRBV12-4 and TRBJ1-2; weak D call: TRBD1 (5 bases). The CDR3 loop spans 15 amino acids. V lost 7 bases to trimming and J lost 4 bases, with 19 bases between them.